This T cell receptor (beta chain) was recorded in a study of CD8+CD57+ T cells in acquired aplastic anemia. Overall study: Sorted CD4+ and CD8+ cells gave a mean 3.2 ug DNA, range about 0.17 to 27.4 ug. Findings and limits, study-wide: Patients and controls were found to share about 31 CD8+ CDR3 sequences.

CDR3 size: 14 residues. Germline CDR1 SGHRS, CDR2 YFSETQ. The TCR beta profiling, which covered VDJ combination and CDR3 sequence, was carried out using genomic DNA as the template. TCRdb itself ran the reads through MiXCR, one entry per CDR3 protein. The data hold 450,000 to 550,000 distinct CDR3 sequences, with roughly a third observed a single time. With regard to this clonotype: Its antigen is undetermined. The junction does not match germline at one end; this may be a read error.

Before being chosen for sequencing, patients had shown CD8+CD57+ cell expansion by flow cytometry. At blood sampling, none of the patients had yet received therapy. The origin of this receptor is a human donor with aplastic anemia. The V gene is TRBV5-1, the J gene TRBJ1-3; D gene unclear. Material: sorted CD4+, CD8+, or CD8+CD57+ T cells (not recorded which) from PBMCs. CDR3 sequence: CASGLGPLKDTIYF. For the CDR3, the DNA is TGCGCCAGCGGCTTAGGGCCCCTAAAGGACACCATATATTTT.